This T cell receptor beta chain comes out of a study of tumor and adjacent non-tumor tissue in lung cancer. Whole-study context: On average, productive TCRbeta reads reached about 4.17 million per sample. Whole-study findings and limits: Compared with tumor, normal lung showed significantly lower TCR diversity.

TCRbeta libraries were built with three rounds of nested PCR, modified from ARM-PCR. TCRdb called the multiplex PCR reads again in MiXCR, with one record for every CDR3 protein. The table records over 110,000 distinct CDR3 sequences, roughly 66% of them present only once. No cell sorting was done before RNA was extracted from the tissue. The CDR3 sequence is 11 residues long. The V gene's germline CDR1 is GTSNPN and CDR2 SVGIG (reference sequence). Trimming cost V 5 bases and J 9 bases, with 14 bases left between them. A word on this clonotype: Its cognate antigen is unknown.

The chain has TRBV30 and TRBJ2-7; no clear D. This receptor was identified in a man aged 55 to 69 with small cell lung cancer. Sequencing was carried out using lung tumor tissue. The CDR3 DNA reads TGTGCCTGGGGTTTTGAAGGTGCGCAGTACTTC. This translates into CAWGFEGAQYF. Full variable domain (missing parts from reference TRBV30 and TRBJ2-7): SQTIHQWPATLVQPVGSPLSLECTVEGTSNPNLYWYRQAAGRGLQLLFYSVGIGQISSEVPQNLSASRPQDRQFILSSKKLLLSDSGFYLCAWGFEGAQYFGPGTRLTVT.